This TCR beta chain was profiled in a study of Tregs in tolerant kidney transplant recipients. The study, taken as a whole, reports: Validation in larger populations is needed because few patients were studied. Biological reproducibility was not directly addressed in this study.

The nonmyeloablative bone marrow transplants came from related graft donors, with transient mixed chimerism. Thawed PBMCs were FACS-sorted into unstimulated CD4+CD25+CD127- regulatory T cells, CD4+CD25- non-regulatory cells, CD4 and CD8 cells. Concerning this clone: Its antigen is unknown.

Germline CDR1 is SGHTA and CDR2 is FQGNSA. Trimming at V came to 1 base and at J to 3 bases, leaving 2 bases not matched to a gene. CDR3 length: 16 residues. The data were produced by immunoSEQ multiplex PCR, yet TCRdb's version contains in-frame clones alone and is incomplete. There are tens of thousands of clones in the sample; around 90% occur only once, and roughly 1.4% lies in the top ten. Sequenced material: CD4+ T cells from blood (PBMCs), taken 24 months after the transplant. This sequence joins TRBV7-2 and TRBJ2-2, with 10 positions matching TRBD2. This receptor was identified in a human patient who received a combined kidney and bone marrow transplant. Some T cells could come from the graft donor. CDR3 protein: CASSLVGTSDTGELFF. The CDR3 bases are TGTGCCAGCAGCTTAGTTGGGACTAGCGACACCGGGGAGCTGTTTTTT.